This paragraph reports one T cell receptor (beta chain). It lacks a known antigen. The sample is drawn from a study of CXCR3-negative and CXCR3-positive naive CD8 T cells (dated by TCRdb to between 2018 and 2021). Regarding the research as a whole: In total, 110 million to 150 million TRB reads were obtained, corresponding to roughly 1.5 +/- 0.3 million reads per library. Diversity and physicochemical repertoire analyses covered roughly eleven donors pooled from two independent experiments. The TRBV-TRBJ cluster analysis covered naive subsets from about 5 donors and memory cells from 3 donors.

Study-wide conclusions, independent of this receptor: Because surface CD5, which is linked to self-reactivity in mice, was comparable between the naive subsets, TCR interaction strength was also inferred from the physicochemical properties of TRB CDR3s. Within the same donor, TRBV-TRBJ usage looked similar between naive CXCR3-negative and CXCR3-positive cells, but memory cells had distinct patterns. CXCR3 expression partially decreased after cryopreservation, so most assays used freshly isolated PBMCs. Repertoire diversity was comparably high in both naive subsets but much lower in memory CD8+ T cells.

The sequencing machine was a NextSeq 550. The Human TCR Profiling Kit (MiLaboratory) was used to make UMI-labeled 5' RACE TRB cDNA libraries. The full amount of extracted RNA was used for cDNA synthesis, and the full amount of resulting cDNA was used for PCR amplification. Libraries were prepared in parallel with an identical number of PCR cycles. In the source study's methods: With a requirement of at least two reads per UMI, MIGEC and MiXCR extracted about 50,000 +/- 10,000 unique UMI-labeled TRB cDNA molecules per library. On average, each library contained roughly 40,000 +/- 10,000 functional in-frame TRB CDR3 nucleotide clonotypes without stop codons. Diversity metrics, including normalized Shannon-Wiener and Chao1, were computed in VDJtools after downsampling to 5000 UMI-labeled TRB molecules per sample. VDJtools was used to calculate clonotype-size-weighted physicochemical properties of the central five CDR3 residues, namely interaction energy, strength, volume and Kidera factor 4. Once TCRdb had reprocessed the reads, it stored one entry per CDR3 protein sequence and supplied no DNA. TCRdb, not the authors, supplied the V and J calls. This sample's table contains some 40,000 distinct CDR3 sequences. 6% to 8.5% of the sample belongs to the ten largest clones.

The CDR3 sequence holds 14 residues, the cysteine and phenylalanine included. No DNA accompanies this entry. The germline V gene sets CDR1 to SQVTM and CDR2 to ANQGSEA. For each CD8+ T cell subset, flow sorting was done in triplicate, and a few hundred thousand cells per subset went directly into RLT lysis buffer. Standard density gradient centrifugation was used to isolate peripheral blood mononuclear cells from buffy coats. Total RNA was extracted from sorted cells with an RNeasy Mini Kit. The receptor comes from a human donor in good health. Some clones in this sample may be carry-over from other donors' samples. Sequenced sample: memory CD8+ T cells from blood. The cell subset or site label of this sample denotes: conventional CD8+ memory T cells (TMEM), sorted as controls. Recombination connected TRBV29-1 to TRBJ2-2; TCRdb's D call of TRBD1 is untestable without DNA. The CDR3 here reads CSVGGGTNTGELFF.